These 21 T cell receptor beta chains came from one sample sequenced in a study of regulatory T cells in long-lasting Graves disease. In building TCR beta libraries, iRepertoire HTBI primers were used together with Arm-PCR of CDR3 regions. TCRdb ran MiXCR on the multiplex PCR reads and lists one entry per CDR3 protein. The sample gives some 410,000 distinct CDR3 sequences, less than 20% of which show up once; about 10% is in the top ten. As to time point: newly diagnosed GD, antithyroid drugs for less than 3 months. The TCR library used RNA extracted from PBMCs. In addition, the sample was reused for a study of T cells in Graves' hyperthyroidism and ophthalmopathy.

The sample was peripheral blood mononuclear cells (PBMCs), taken at new diagnosis, from a patient treated with antithyroid drugs. All receptors derive from a woman younger than 45 with Graves disease.

V is TRBV29-1 and J is TRBJ2-1; TRBD2 aligns across 14 bases. V trimming: 5 bases; J trimming: 7 bases; junction bases outside the gene matches: 7. The germline gives CDR1 SQVTM, CDR2 ANQGSEA. The CDR3 totals 15 residues. For the CDR3, the DNA is TGCAGCGTTTTGCCCTGGACTAGCGGGAGGAATGAGCAGTTCTTC. Its protein is CSVLPWTSGRNEQFF.

This clonotype was found many times. The chain joins TRBV6-1 to TRBJ2-7, with D maybe TRBD1 (5 bases). Germline values: CDR1 MNHNS, CDR2 SASEGT. The CDR3 sequence is 14 residues long. The V end was cut by 6 bases, the J end by 6 bases, with 18 bases between. CDR3 loop: CASRGPREVGEQYF. The CDR3 DNA reads as TGTGCCAGCAGGGGGCCGAGAGAGGTGGGCGAGCAGTACTTC.

This clonotype was seen repeatedly, ten times or more. This sequence joins TRBV12-3 or TRBV12-4 and TRBJ2-3; TRBD2 matches 8 bases. There are 15 residues in the CDR3. V was pared by 5 bases and J by 5 bases, with 9 bases of the junction left unmatched. The CDR3 coding sequence is TGTGCCAGCAGTAGCGGGAGTTCCTCCGGAGATACGCAGTATTTT. Translating it yields CASSSGSSSGDTQYF.

CDR3 loop: CASSKLGLAGGHNEQFF. CDR3 in DNA: TGCGCCAGCAGTAAATTGGGGCTAGCGGGAGGCCACAATGAGCAGTTCTTC. This chain uses TRBV10-1 with TRBJ2-1, with TRBD2 matching over 11 bases. The CDR3 runs to 17 residues. J was trimmed by 5 bases and V by 5 bases; bases with no gene match: 11. Germline V gives CDR1 WNHNN, CDR2 SYGVQD (reference sequence).

This clonotype has more than one count but fewer than ten. The chain couples TRBV7-2 to TRBJ1-2; 9 bases are a match to TRBD1. The CDR3 consists of 15 residues. Trimming removed 5 bases from V and 2 bases from J; junction bases left unmatched: 6. Germline CDR1 and CDR2: SGHTA and FQGNSA. Here the CDR3 DNA reads TGTGCCAGCAGCCTTTCGGGACAGGGCAACTATGGCTACACCTTC. It translates to CASSLSGQGNYGYTF.

The table lists this clonotype with many counts. The rearrangement links TRBV28 to TRBJ2-1; 8 bases are shared with TRBD2. This CDR3 is built from 17 residues. Germline-derived CDR1 and CDR2 are MDHEN and SYDVKM. The junction had 12 bases not matched to a gene; V was cut back by 5 bases and J by 3 bases. The CDR3 here is CASSPRSGSFSYNEQFF. CDR3 DNA: TGTGCCAGCAGTCCCCGCAGCGGGAGTTTTAGCTACAATGAGCAGTTCTTC. Full variable domain (outside the CDR3, taken from reference TRBV28 and TRBJ2-1): DVKVTQSSRYLVKRTGEKVFLECVQDMDHENMFWYRQDPGLGLRLIYFSYDVKMKEKGDIPEGYSVSREKKERFSLILESASTNQTSMYLCASSPRSGSFSYNEQFFGPGTRLTVL.

This rearrangement joins TRBV29-1 to TRBJ2-7; 7 bases agree with TRBD1. The CDR3 has 14 residues. J gave up 3 bases and V 4 bases, and 9 bases lay outside the gene matches. Germline V lookup: CDR1 SQVTM, CDR2 ANQGSEA. CDR3 residues: CSVGDSSSFYEQYF. The CDR3 DNA reads as TGCAGCGTTGGGGACAGTTCCTCGTTCTACGAGCAGTACTTC.

This clonotype has a count of ten or more. The chain employs TRBV15 and TRBJ2-3, with 9 bases lining up with TRBD2. The CDR3 runs to 18 residues. Germline V gene data show CDR1 as LNHNV and CDR2 as YYDKDF (reference sequence). J lost 2 bases, V lost 0 bases, and 9 bases had no gene match. The CDR3 DNA is TGTGCCACCAGCAGAGATACTCTGGCGGGAGGGCCCACAGATACGCAGTATTTT. Its protein is CATSRDTLAGGPTDTQYF.

This clonotype was found many times. The chain uses TRBV5-1 and TRBJ1-1, with D unresolved. The CDR3 covers 13 residues. Looked up from germline, CDR1 is SGHRS and CDR2 is YFSETQ. The V and J ends lost 4 bases and 1 base respectively, with 8 bases between them. The CDR3 reads CASSKVPNTEAFF. The CDR3 region has the DNA TGCGCCAGCAGCAAGGTCCCGAACACTGAAGCTTTCTTT. The variable domain in full, completed from reference TRBV5-1 and TRBJ1-1, reads KAGVTQTPRYLIKTRGQQVTLSCSPISGHRSVSWYQQTPGQGLQFLFEYFSETQRNKGNFPGRFSGRQFSNSRSEMNVSTLELGDSALYLCASSKVPNTEAFFGQGTRLTVV.

The chain combines TRBV11-2 with TRBJ2-7; 14 bases map to TRBD2. Germline V gene sequence: CDR1 SGHAT, CDR2 FQNNGV. After removal of 4 bases from V and 7 bases from J, the junction contained 15 bases not matched to a gene. CDR3 length equals 18 residues. The CDR3 DNA is TGTGCCAGCAGCTACTCCGGGACTAGCGGGAGAAATCAGCGGGAGCAGTACTTC. Translated: CASSYSGTSGRNQREQYF.

J is TRBJ2-6 and V is TRBV29-1; D remains unclear. V was trimmed by 4 bases and J by 5 bases, leaving 9 bases between them. CDR1 SQVTM and CDR2 ANQGSEA come from the germline V gene. The CDR3 runs 13 residues. The CDR3 reads CSVGRSRANVLTF. DNA for the CDR3: TGCAGCGTTGGCCGCTCAAGGGCCAACGTCCTGACTTTC.

The sample holds many counts of this clonotype. V gene TRBV20-1 combines with J gene TRBJ1-1; no clear D gene. The CDR3 consists of 13 residues. The V gene lost 1 base and the J gene lost 1 base, with 7 bases spanning the gap. The germline CDR1 and CDR2 sequences are DFQATT and SNEGSKA (reference sequence). CDR3 nucleotide sequence: TGCAGTGCTAGAGGACGCAAGAACACTGAAGCTTTCTTT. This translates into CSARGRKNTEAFF.

About this clonotype: With a much larger clone just one base away, this may be a read error. V gene TRBV12-3 or TRBV12-4 combines with J gene TRBJ1-2; D is unclear. This CDR3 spans 13 amino acids. Trimming removed 4 bases from V and 4 bases from J, with 10 bases in between. The CDR3 region is CASSSLGFYGYTF. In DNA form, the CDR3 reads TGTGCCAGCAGTTCATTGGGATTCTATGGCTACACCTTC.

This clonotype was observed at least ten times. The gene calls are TRBV11-2 and TRBJ2-7; 7 bases map to TRBD2. Trimming took 4 bases from V and 1 from J; bases not matched to a gene: 10. Germline lookup yields CDR1 SGHAT and CDR2 FQNNGV. This CDR3 contains 16 residues. The CDR3 sequence is CASSYTGGLLSYEQYF. For the CDR3, the DNA is TGTGCCAGCAGCTATACGGGGGGACTCTTGTCCTACGAGCAGTACTTC.

The table lists this clonotype with many counts. The J gene is TRBJ1-1, the V gene TRBV28; D is possibly TRBD1 (5 bases). Trimming removed 6 bases at V and 6 bases at J, with 20 bases between. The CDR3 is made up of 15 amino acids. CDR1 is MDHEN, CDR2 SYDVKM, per germline. This CDR3 reads CASSYPGGGVSEAFF. As DNA, the CDR3 is TGTGCCAGCAGCTATCCCGGGGGGGGGGTTTCTGAAGCTTTCTTT.

The table lists this clonotype with many counts. The rearrangement uses TRBV20-1 and TRBJ2-7; TRBD2 is a possible D gene (5 bases). With 5 bases removed from V and 2 bases from J, the gap between germline ends came to 13 bases. CDR1 is DFQATT and CDR2 is SNEGSKA in the germline V gene (reference sequence). The CDR3 consists of 13 residues. The DNA for the CDR3 is TGCAGTGCTTTCCGAGCGGAGGCCTACGAGCAGTACTTC. It is translated as CSAFRAEAYEQYF.

There are many counts of this clonotype. The J gene is TRBJ1-5, the V gene TRBV6-2 or TRBV6-3; 9 bases line up with TRBD1. There are 14 residues in the CDR3. Looked up from germline, CDR1 is MNHEY and CDR2 is SVGEGT. The J segment lost 1 base and the V segment lost 8 bases, leaving 3 bases of the junction unmatched. The CDR3 protein is CASHGQGSNQPQHF. In nucleotides, the CDR3 is TGTGCCAGCCATGGACAGGGGAGCAATCAGCCCCAGCATTTT.

Points on this clonotype: With a far larger clone one base away, a read error is the likely cause. This rearrangement joins TRBV2 to TRBJ2-4, with 8 bases identical to TRBD1. Per germline, CDR1 SNHLY and CDR2 FYNNEI. CDR3 length equals 15 residues. The trim removed 7 bases at V and 13 bases at J, leaving 18 bases unmatched. CDR3 in DNA: TGTGCCAGCAACGTACAGGGGGGCGCCTACAATGAGCAGTACTTC. Translating gives CASNVQGGAYNEQYF.

Ten or more counts support this clonotype. The chain is built from TRBV4-1 and TRBJ1-2; no definite D call. The CDR3 is 16 amino acids. From germline, CDR1 is MGHRA and CDR2 YSYEKL. V lost 1 base to trimming and J lost 4 bases, with 16 bases between them. CDR3 nucleotides: TGCGCCAGCAGCCAAGGTTTCCCTAGAGCCAGCTATGGCTACACCTTC. This sequence encodes CASSQGFPRASYGYTF.

This clonotype was seen a handful of times. CDR3 region: CSATKEGEGGEQFF. The CDR3 DNA is TGCAGTGCCACGAAAGAGGGGGAGGGGGGTGAGCAGTTCTTC. The J gene is TRBJ2-1, the V gene TRBV20-1, with a possible D match to TRBD2 (7 bases). CDR3 size: 14 residues. The ends were cut back, 6 bases at V and 9 bases at J, with 21 bases in the middle. Germline V gene sequence: CDR1 DFQATT, CDR2 SNEGSKA (reference sequence).

This clonotype was seen ten or more times. The V and J genes are TRBV3-1 and TRBJ2-2, with D hard to call. V lost 3 bases, J lost 1 base, and 3 bases lay in between. CDR3 length: 13 amino acids. CDR1 is LGHDT, CDR2 YNNKEL, per germline (reference sequence). This CDR3 is CASSHGNTGELFF. As DNA, the CDR3 is TGTGCCAGCAGCCATGGGAACACCGGGGAGCTGTTTTTT.